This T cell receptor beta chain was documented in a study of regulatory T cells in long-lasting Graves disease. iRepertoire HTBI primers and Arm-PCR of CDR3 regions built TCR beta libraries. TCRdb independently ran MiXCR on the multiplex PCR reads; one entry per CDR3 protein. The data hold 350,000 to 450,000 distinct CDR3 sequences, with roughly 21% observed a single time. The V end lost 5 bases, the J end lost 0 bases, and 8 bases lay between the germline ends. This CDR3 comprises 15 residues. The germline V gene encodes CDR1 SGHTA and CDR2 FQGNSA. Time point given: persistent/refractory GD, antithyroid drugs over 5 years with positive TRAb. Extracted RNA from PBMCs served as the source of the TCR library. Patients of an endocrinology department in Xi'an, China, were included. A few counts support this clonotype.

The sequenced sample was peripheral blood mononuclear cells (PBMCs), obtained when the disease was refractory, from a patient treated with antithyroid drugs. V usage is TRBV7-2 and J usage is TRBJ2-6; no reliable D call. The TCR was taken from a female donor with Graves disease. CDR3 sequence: CASSLQHSGANVLTF. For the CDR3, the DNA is TGTGCCAGCAGCCTACAACACTCTGGGGCCAACGTCCTGACTTTC.